The 17 T cell receptor beta chains below all came from one sample that was sequenced in a study of vaccination and CD4 T cells after COVID-19. Antigens for these TCRs are unknown. The assay that was used to sequence DNA from cultured CD4+ T cells was the Oncomine TCR Beta short-read assay. One entry per CDR3 protein results from TCRdb running MiXCR on the PCR reads. The data contain 7,000 to 8,500 distinct CDR3 sequences, 37% of them singletons. The treatment is: roughly 10-day PBMC culture with coronavirus spike peptide pools or control peptides (ViraFEST assay). Those CD4+ T cells from the unexposed donor predate the COVID-19 pandemic (2011-2018). Sequenced: CD4+ T cells from blood, cultured in vitro. The receptors come from a human donor in good health.

Within the sample, this clonotype is medium-sized. This chain uses TRBV2 with TRBJ1-2, with D possibly being TRBD1 (5 bases). V was clipped by 0 bases and J by 4 bases, with 9 bases between them. This CDR3 region has 14 residues. Germline V CDR1 and CDR2: SNHLY, FYNNEI. The CDR3 bases are TGTGCCAGCAGTGAAGCGCTCGGGGGCTATGGCTACACCTTC. It encodes CASSEALGGYGYTF.

The chain combines TRBV5-1 with TRBJ2-6, with D perhaps matching TRBD2 (6 bases). V was cut by 0 bases and J by 4 bases, with 14 bases left in between. Germline loops: CDR1 SGHRS, CDR2 YFSETQ. The CDR3 spans 17 residues. The CDR3 sequence: CASSLVVWGEGANVLTF. The DNA of the CDR3 is TGCGCCAGCAGCTTGGTGGTGTGGGGGGAAGGGGCCAACGTCCTGACTTTC. The entire variable domain, with the rest obtained from reference TRBV5-1 and TRBJ2-6, is as follows: KAGVTQTPRYLIKTRGQQVTLSCSPISGHRSVSWYQQTPGQGLQFLFEYFSETQRNKGNFPGRFSGRQFSNSRSEMNVSTLELGDSALYLCASSLVVWGEGANVLTFGAGSRLTVL.

In this sample, this clonotype turned up a few times. The genes are TRBV6-2 or TRBV6-3 and TRBJ2-1; 9 nucleotides match TRBD2. This CDR3 region has 15 residues. J lost 7 bases, V lost 4 bases, and 8 bases had no gene match. Germline V lookup: CDR1 MNHEY, CDR2 SVGEGT. The CDR3 DNA follows: TGTGCCAGCAGTTTGGGGCGGGGGGGCCAGAATGAGCAGTTCTTC. Translating gives CASSLGRGGQNEQFF.

This chain joins TRBV21-1 and TRBJ2-1; the DNA was not compared with TRBD2, the D call given in the table. TRBV21-1 is a pseudogene. The CDR3 has 18 amino acids. The chain's CDR3 is CASSKVRLAGETYNEQFF. The CDR3 nucleotides are TGTGCCAGCAGCAAAGTTCGACTAGCGGGGGAGACCTACAATGAGCAGTTCTTC.

This clonotype has a handful of counts. The chain links TRBV6-2 or TRBV6-3 to TRBJ1-2; 7 bases match TRBD1. The CDR3 is 16 residues long. CDR1 and CDR2 (germline): MNHEY, SVGEGT. Trimming took 2 bases from V and 2 from J; bases not matched to a gene: 8. CDR3 coding DNA: TGTGCCAGCAGTTACAAACTTTGGACAGGCAACTATGGCTACACCTTC. Translating gives CASSYKLWTGNYGYTF.

In its sample, this clonotype was seen a few times. The gene calls are TRBV7-2 and TRBJ1-2; tentative D call: TRBD1 (6 bases). The germline CDR1 and CDR2 sequences are SGHTA and FQGNSA. The CDR3 is 16 amino acids. Trimming removed 1 base at V and 5 bases at J, with 17 bases between. This CDR3 is CASSLDGGGIGYGYTF. The CDR3, as DNA: TGTGCCAGCAGCTTAGACGGAGGGGGAATAGGATATGGCTACACCTTC. The entire variable domain, with the rest obtained from reference TRBV7-2 and TRBJ1-2, is as follows: GAGVSQSPSNKVTEKGKDVELRCDPISGHTALYWYRQSLGQGLEFLIYFQGNSAPDKSGLPSDRFSAERTGGSVSTLTIQRTQQEDSAVYLCASSLDGGGIGYGYTFGSGTRLTVV.

The chain is built from TRBV29-1 and TRBJ1-1, with unresolved D. In germline, CDR1 is SQVTM, CDR2 ANQGSEA. The CDR3 runs 10 residues. Trimming took off 5 bases at V and 6 bases at J, with 7 bases between the two ends. Here the CDR3 reads CSVLTPEAFF. As DNA, the CDR3 is TGCAGCGTTCTGACACCTGAAGCTTTCTTT. The full variable domain, its missing parts supplied by reference TRBV29-1 and TRBJ1-1, is SAVISQKPSRDICQRGTSLTIQCQVDSQVTMMFWYRQQPGQSLTLIATANQGSEATYESGFVIDKFPISRPNLTFSTLTVSNMSPEDSSIYLCSVLTPEAFFGQGTRLTVV.

By share, this clonotype counts as hyperexpanded (1% or more). The chain joins TRBV21-1 to TRBJ1-6; whether TRBD1, the table's D call, matches the DNA was not checked. TRBV21-1 constitutes a pseudogene. This CDR3 spans 14 amino acids. The CDR3 spells CASSSRDPRSPLHF. The CDR3 region has the DNA TGTGCCAGCAGCTCCCGGGACCCCCGGTCCCCCCTCCACTTT.

The rearrangement uses TRBV7-9 and TRBJ1-6, with no clear D. This CDR3 is built from 18 residues. V was trimmed by 4 bases and J by 0 bases, leaving 16 bases between them. Germline V gives CDR1 SEHNR, CDR2 FQNEAQ (reference sequence). The CDR3 here is CASSSRPIPGSYNSPLHF. DNA for the CDR3: TGTGCCAGCAGCTCCCGACCAATCCCGGGCTCCTATAATTCACCCCTCCACTTT. Full variable domain (remainder filled in from reference TRBV7-9 and TRBJ1-6): DTGVSQNPRHKITKRGQNVTFRCDPISEHNRLYWYRQTLGQGPEFLTYFQNEAQLEKSRLLSDRFSAERPKGSFSTLEIQRTEQGDSAMYLCASSSRPIPGSYNSPLHFGNGTRLTVT.

The table lists this clonotype with a few counts. V gene TRBV6-1 combines with J gene TRBJ1-1; unclear D gene. Deletions cut 6 bases from V and 7 bases from J, with 15 bases between. The CDR3 extends over 13 amino acids. Germline V CDR1 and CDR2: MNHNS, SASEGT. CDR3: CASRPRRLDEAFF. Here the CDR3 DNA reads TGTGCCAGCAGGCCACGGAGATTGGATGAAGCTTTCTTT.

This clonotype has just one count. The chain uses TRBV7-9 and TRBJ2-7; D might be TRBD1 or TRBD2, each matching 5 bases. This CDR3 spans 15 amino acids. Germline CDR1 is SEHNR and CDR2 is FQNEAQ (reference sequence). V lost 3 bases, J lost 6 bases, and 18 bases lay in between. In DNA, the CDR3 is TGTGCCAGCAGCTTTTTGTCAGGGACCCTCCCCGAGCAGTACTTC. Amino acids: CASSFLSGTLPEQYF. The variable domain in full, with the rest retrieved from reference TRBV7-9 and TRBJ2-7, is DTGVSQNPRHKITKRGQNVTFRCDPISEHNRLYWYRQTLGQGPEFLTYFQNEAQLEKSRLLSDRFSAERPKGSFSTLEIQRTEQGDSAMYLCASSFLSGTLPEQYFGPGTRLTVT.

This chain connects TRBV12-3 or TRBV12-4 to TRBJ1-2; D gene uncertain. Trimming took off 7 bases at V and 8 bases at J, with 17 bases between the two ends. This CDR3 is 13 amino acids long. The CDR3 here is CASTSSTGRGYTF. For the CDR3, the DNA is TGTGCCAGCACCTCCTCGACTGGGAGAGGCTACACCTTC.

This rearrangement joins TRBV20-1 to TRBJ2-1; 14 nucleotides match TRBD2. Looked up from germline, CDR1 is DFQATT and CDR2 is SNEGSKA (reference sequence). The CDR3 length is 15 residues. Trimming removed 3 bases from V and 9 bases from J; junction bases left unmatched: 7. CDR3 loop: CSARGTSGSISEQFF. The CDR3 nucleotides are TGCAGTGCTAGGGGGACTAGCGGGAGTATTTCTGAGCAGTTCTTC.

In its sample, this clonotype was seen a few times. The gene calls are TRBV12-3 or TRBV12-4 and TRBJ1-2; 9 bases match TRBD1. V lost 6 bases, J lost 2 bases, and 7 bases stayed unmatched. CDR3 size: 15 residues. The CDR3 reads CASSRSGTGNYGYTF. CDR3 bases: TGTGCCAGCAGCCGATCCGGGACAGGGAACTATGGCTACACCTTC.

This clonotype was observed a handful of times. The chain links TRBV24-1 to TRBJ2-5; 8 bases line up with TRBD1. Germline V gene lookup returns CDR1 KGHDR and CDR2 SFDVKD. The V and J ends lost 3 bases and 5 bases, in that order; junction bases with no gene match: 4. The CDR3 extends over 14 amino acids. CDR3 sequence: CATSDGTGGETQYF. In nucleotides, the CDR3 is TGTGCCACCAGTGATGGGACAGGTGGTGAGACCCAGTACTTC.

J is TRBJ1-1 and V is TRBV6-1; D unclear. Trimming removed 6 bases from V and 1 base from J, with 15 bases in between. CDR3 size: 15 residues. The germline V gene has CDR1 MNHNS and CDR2 SASEGT. CDR3 sequence: CASSRRGGWNTEAFF. The DNA for the CDR3 is TGTGCCAGCAGCCGGAGAGGCGGATGGAACACTGAAGCTTTCTTT.

The chain joins TRBV7-2 to TRBJ2-2; D unclear. Trimming cost V 4 bases and J 6 bases, with 9 bases left between them. CDR3 length: 13 residues. Germline V gene data show CDR1 as SGHTA and CDR2 as FQGNSA. CDR3 in amino acids: CASSYTKPGELFF. CDR3 coding DNA: TGTGCCAGCAGCTACACTAAACCCGGGGAGCTGTTTTTT.